The following is a TCR beta chain sequence with its context. In the original analysis: From reference gene primer amplification, estimates of nucleated cell counts were derived. Profiled with immunoSEQ multiplex PCR; TCRdb holds only in-frame clones, not every one. Clonal size and the V and J genes are those of that table, whereas D and trimming came from the DNA. Seen here are approximately 150,000 clones, 87% observed once, and the top ten hold 8.6%. This CDR3 comprises 17 residues. The V gene end was trimmed by 2 bases and the J gene end by 2 bases; junction bases not matched to a gene: 6. Per germline, CDR1 LGHDT and CDR2 YNNKEL (reference sequence). These data come from a study of blood T cell repertoires in COVID-19.

The chain recombines TRBV3-1 (or the pseudogene TRBV3-2) with TRBJ1-2; 12 bases match TRBD1. Sequencing was performed on peripheral blood. The sequence was obtained from a woman aged 45-65 years with active or convalescent COVID-19. The CDR3 DNA is TGTGCCAGCAGCCAACTGGGCGGGACAGGGGGCAACTATGGCTACACCTTC. This encodes CASSQLGGTGGNYGYTF.